This is a list of T cell receptor beta chains from one sample in a study of T cell repertoires in cytomegalovirus infection. Each CDR3 protein gets one entry after TCRdb re-called the reads with MiXCR. This repertoire shows 560,000 or so distinct CDR3 sequences, approximately 15% found once; its top ten account for roughly a quarter. Sequencing was done on a sample of CD8+ T cells from PBMCs. The source of these receptors is a human donor in good health (CMV status not recorded). Some clones in this sample may be carry-over from other donors' samples. Each CDR3 is given with its conserved first and last residue. D genes are given only for firm matches. Clone size is given for some rows only: seen once, a few or many times, or a class if the clone is expanded.

>-|TRBJ1-5|TRBV12-3/TRBV12-4|many
TGTGCCAGCAGTTTATGGGGCAGGAAAAGCAATCAGCCCCAGCATTTT
CASSLWGRKSNQPQHF
>-|TRBJ1-2|TRBV6-5|few
TGTGCCAGCAGTTATTTTGAGGAGAGCGGCTACACCTTC
CASSYFEESGYTF
>-|TRBJ1-2|TRBV2|few
TGTGCCAGCATCGGGAGAAGAGGGATTGACTATGGCTACACCTTC
CASIGRRGIDYGYTF
>TRBD2|TRBJ2-1|TRBV5-6|-
TGTGCCAGCAGCTCTAAAACTAGCGGGAGACTCCAAAAATACAATGAGCAGTTCTTC
CASSSKTSGRLQKYNEQFF
>TRBD2|TRBJ2-7|TRBV12-3/TRBV12-4|many
TGTGCCAGCAGCCTCCCACGGGGGAGGGCCAACGAGCAGTACTTC
CASSLPRGRANEQYF
>TRBD1|TRBJ2-1|TRBV14|many
TGTGCCAGCAGCCACCGGGACAGGTCCTACAATGAGCAGTTCTTC
CASSHRDRSYNEQFF
>-|TRBJ2-2|TRBV6-5|few
TGTGCCAGCAGTTACCGGGCTCTCCCGACCGGGGAGCTGTTTTTT
CASSYRALPTGELFF
>-|TRBJ2-7|TRBV12-3/TRBV12-4|few
TGTGCCAGCAGTTCCAAGGGACACTTAGCCTACGAGCAGTACTTC
CASSSKGHLAYEQYF
>TRBD1|TRBJ1-5|TRBV5-6|-
TGTGCCAGCAGCTTCCGGGACAGAGGGAGCAATCAGCCCCAGCATTTT
CASSFRDRGSNQPQHF
>-|TRBJ2-1|TRBV27|-
TGTGCCAGCAGCCCGGGATTGGGAGCCAATGAGCAGTTCTTC
CASSPGLGANEQFF
>TRBD1|TRBJ2-3|TRBV7-8|many
TGTGCCAGCAGCTTAATGCAGGGGGATGCTAGCACAGATACGCAGTATTTT
CASSLMQGDASTDTQYF
>TRBD2|TRBJ2-1|TRBV27|-
TGTGCCAGCAGCAGACCCGGACTAGCGGAAGTGCAGTTCTTC
CASSRPGLAEVQFF
>-|TRBJ1-1|TRBV3-1|-
TGTGCCAGCAGCCATGAGGGGATGAACACTGAAGCTTTCTTT
CASSHEGMNTEAFF
>-|TRBJ1-6|TRBV7-3|few
TGTGCCAGCAGCTTAAAGGGAACAGGGATCATGCCCCTCCACTTT
CASSLKGTGIMPLHF
>-|TRBJ2-3|TRBV6-2/TRBV6-3|few
TGTGCCAGCAGTTACTCCCGCAGGGAAGTTGTCGCAGATACGCAGTATTTT
CASSYSRREVVADTQYF
>TRBD1|TRBJ2-3|TRBV5-5|few
TGTGCCAGCAGCTTGCCGGAGGGACAGGCCTTGGAGTTTACGCAGTATTTT
CASSLPEGQALEFTQYF
>-|TRBJ1-6|TRBV7-9|many
TGTGCCAGCAGCTTAGGAGATTCACCCCTCCACTTT
CASSLGDSPLHF
>-|TRBJ2-7|TRBV24-1|many
TGTGCCACCAGTGATTCCCGGCCGACAGGCCCCTACGAGCAGTACTTC
CATSDSRPTGPYEQYF
>-|TRBJ1-4|TRBV9|-
TGTGCCAGCGGAGGGGCCGCCTCCGGACTGTTTTTT
CASGGAASGLFF
>-|TRBJ2-7|TRBV2|few
TGTGCCAGCAAGGGGGACTACTACGAGCAGTACTTC
CASKGDYYEQYF
>-|TRBJ1-5|TRBV12-3/TRBV12-4|few
TGTGCCAGCAGTTTATGGGGGACCAATCAGCCCCAGCATTTT
CASSLWGTNQPQHF
>TRBD1|TRBJ1-4|TRBV6-6|many
TGTGCCAGCAGTTACACCCGGGACAGGGGGCCTAATGAAAAACTGTTTTTT
CASSYTRDRGPNEKLFF
>-|TRBJ1-4|TRBV6-2/TRBV6-3|many
TGTGCCAGCAGTTACATCCGCCAACGAGAAGAAAAACTGTTTTTT
CASSYIRQREEKLFF
>-|TRBJ1-3|TRBV19|-
TGTGCCAGTAGTAACCGTGGCATCAGCTCTGGAAACACCATATATTTT
CASSNRGISSGNTIYF
>-|TRBJ1-1|TRBV2|few
TGTGCCAGCAGGCGCCAGGGGAACACTGAAGCTTTCTTT
CASRRQGNTEAFF
>-|TRBJ1-2|TRBV25-1|many
TGTGCCAGCAGTGAATCTGGCTATGGCTACACCTTC
CASSESGYGYTF
>TRBD1|TRBJ1-2|TRBV7-3|many
TGTGCCAGCAGCTCAACAGGGGGTCCCGCTAACTATGGCTACACCTTC
CASSSTGGPANYGYTF
>TRBD2|TRBJ2-1|TRBV4-1|few
TGCGCCAGCAGCCAACTAGCGGGAGGGGTGGATGAGCAGTTCTTC
CASSQLAGGVDEQFF
>-|TRBJ1-1|TRBV9|-
TGTGCCAGCAGCCCAGGGGATAACCCAGGCATGAACACTGAAGCTTTCTTT
CASSPGDNPGMNTEAFF